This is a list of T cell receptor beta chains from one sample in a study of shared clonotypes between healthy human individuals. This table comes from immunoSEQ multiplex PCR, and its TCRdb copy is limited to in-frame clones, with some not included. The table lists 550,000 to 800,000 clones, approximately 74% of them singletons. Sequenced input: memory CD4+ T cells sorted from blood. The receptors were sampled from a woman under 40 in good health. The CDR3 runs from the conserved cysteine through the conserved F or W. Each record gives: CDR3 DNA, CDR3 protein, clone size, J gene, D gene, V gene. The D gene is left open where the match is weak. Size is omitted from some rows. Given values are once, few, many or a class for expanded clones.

cdr3_nt: TGTGCCAGTAGTAAGGCTGGGCCCACCCTTCCCCAGCATTTT
cdr3_aa: CASSKAGPTLPQHF
clone_size: -
j_call: TRBJ1-5
d_call: -
v_call: TRBV19

cdr3_nt: TGTGCCAGCAGTCGACCCGCAGGTAGCTATGGCTACACCTTC
cdr3_aa: CASSRPAGSYGYTF
clone_size: -
j_call: TRBJ1-2
d_call: -
v_call: TRBV28

cdr3_nt: TGTGCCAGCAGCTTAACAGGTGGCGGGGCCCAGTTCTTC
cdr3_aa: CASSLTGGGAQFF
clone_size: few
j_call: TRBJ2-1
d_call: -
v_call: TRBV11-2

cdr3_nt: TGCGCCAGCAGCTTCGACACGTCCTCCTACAATGAGCAGTTCTTC
cdr3_aa: CASSFDTSSYNEQFF
clone_size: few
j_call: TRBJ2-1
d_call: -
v_call: TRBV5-1

cdr3_nt: TGTGCCAGTATTCCAAGGACAGGAATCAATCAGCCCCAGCATTTT
cdr3_aa: CASIPRTGINQPQHF
clone_size: once
j_call: TRBJ1-5
d_call: TRBD1
v_call: TRBV19

cdr3_nt: TGTGCCAGCTCCTATGACCAAGAGACCCAGTACTTC
cdr3_aa: CASSYDQETQYF
clone_size: -
j_call: TRBJ2-5
d_call: -
v_call: TRBV18

cdr3_nt: TGTGCCAGCAGCGCCCCCGGGACTAGCACCAATGAGCAGTTCTTC
cdr3_aa: CASSAPGTSTNEQFF
clone_size: -
j_call: TRBJ2-1
d_call: TRBD2
v_call: TRBV9

cdr3_nt: TGTGCCAGCAGCTCCTCCGGGACAGGGAGCAGTGAAGGGGAGACCCAGTACTTC
cdr3_aa: CASSSSGTGSSEGETQYF
clone_size: -
j_call: TRBJ2-5
d_call: TRBD1
v_call: TRBV7-7

cdr3_nt: TGCGCCAGCAGCCAATCCCCCGCCCGGGGCGGGAATTCACCCCTCCACTTT
cdr3_aa: CASSQSPARGGNSPLHF
clone_size: once
j_call: TRBJ1-6
d_call: -
v_call: TRBV4-1

cdr3_nt: TGTGCCAGCAGTGACCTCCGGGTGAGAGAGACCCAGTACTTC
cdr3_aa: CASSDLRVRETQYF
clone_size: -
j_call: TRBJ2-5
d_call: -
v_call: TRBV6-4

cdr3_nt: TGTGCCAGCAGCGCAGGGACTAGCGGAAGCTACGAGCAGTACTTC
cdr3_aa: CASSAGTSGSYEQYF
clone_size: once
j_call: TRBJ2-7
d_call: TRBD2
v_call: TRBV9

cdr3_nt: TGTGCCAGCACCCTCCGCCGGACAGGCAATGAGCAGTTCTTC
cdr3_aa: CASTLRRTGNEQFF
clone_size: -
j_call: TRBJ2-1
d_call: TRBD1
v_call: TRBV5-8

cdr3_nt: TGTGCCAGCACCACCGGGACAGGGAATGAAAAACTGTTTTTT
cdr3_aa: CASTTGTGNEKLFF
clone_size: -
j_call: TRBJ1-4
d_call: TRBD1
v_call: TRBV6-5

cdr3_nt: TGTGCCAGCAGTGAGATGAGTCTAGCGGTTGATGAGCAGTTCTTC
cdr3_aa: CASSEMSLAVDEQFF
clone_size: few
j_call: TRBJ2-1
d_call: TRBD2
v_call: TRBV2

cdr3_nt: TGTGCCACGAGGAGGGCGGGAGCGAACACAGATACGCAGTATTTT
cdr3_aa: CATRRAGANTDTQYF
clone_size: -
j_call: TRBJ2-3
d_call: TRBD2
v_call: TRBV2

cdr3_nt: TGTGCCAGCAGCCATGCCCAAGGAGGGACAGGGGTCCACGAGCAGTACTTC
cdr3_aa: CASSHAQGGTGVHEQYF
clone_size: -
j_call: TRBJ2-7
d_call: TRBD1
v_call: TRBV4-2

cdr3_nt: TGCAGCGTTGGAGGGACTAGCGGGAGAGTTAATGAGCAGTTCTTC
cdr3_aa: CSVGGTSGRVNEQFF
clone_size: -
j_call: TRBJ2-1
d_call: TRBD2
v_call: TRBV29-1

cdr3_nt: TGTGCCAGTAGTATAGGGTTGGTGGGGGCCACACTTATCTTC
cdr3_aa: CASSIGLVGATLIF
clone_size: few
j_call: TRBJ2-7
d_call: -
v_call: TRBV19

cdr3_nt: TGTGCCAGCAGCTTCGTTCGGTCCGGGGAGCTGTTTTTT
cdr3_aa: CASSFVRSGELFF
clone_size: -
j_call: TRBJ2-2
d_call: -
v_call: TRBV7-2

cdr3_nt: TGTGCCAGCAGCCTAGCGGTAAGGGGGACCCAGTACTTC
cdr3_aa: CASSLAVRGTQYF
clone_size: -
j_call: TRBJ2-5
d_call: TRBD2
v_call: TRBV28

cdr3_nt: TGTGCCAGCAGCAAACTAGCGGGAGTTTCTGTATCCTACAATGAGCAGTTCTTC
cdr3_aa: CASSKLAGVSVSYNEQFF
clone_size: -
j_call: TRBJ2-1
d_call: TRBD2
v_call: TRBV5-6

cdr3_nt: TGTGCCAGCAGGGACAGGTTAAGCAATCAGCCCCAGCATTTT
cdr3_aa: CASRDRLSNQPQHF
clone_size: once
j_call: TRBJ1-5
d_call: TRBD1
v_call: TRBV28

cdr3_nt: TGTGCCAGCAGCTGGGGCAGCGACTATGGCTACACCTTC
cdr3_aa: CASSWGSDYGYTF
clone_size: -
j_call: TRBJ1-2
d_call: -
v_call: TRBV28

cdr3_nt: TGTGCCAGCAAAGAAAGGCGAAGGAACACTGAAGCTTTCTTT
cdr3_aa: CASKERRRNTEAFF
clone_size: -
j_call: TRBJ1-1
d_call: -
v_call: TRBV27

cdr3_nt: TGCAGCGTTGAAGATCGGGCAGGGACCTACGAGCAGTACTTC
cdr3_aa: CSVEDRAGTYEQYF
clone_size: -
j_call: TRBJ2-7
d_call: -
v_call: TRBV29-1

cdr3_nt: TGTGCCAGCAGCCAAGTTTCAGGGGGCACGAACATTCAGTACTTC
cdr3_aa: CASSQVSGGTNIQYF
clone_size: few
j_call: TRBJ2-4
d_call: TRBD1
v_call: TRBV14

cdr3_nt: TGCAGCGCCACTCGTGGCGGGGAGCTGTTTTTT
cdr3_aa: CSATRGGELFF
clone_size: -
j_call: TRBJ2-2
d_call: -
v_call: TRBV29-1

cdr3_nt: TGTGCCATCAGTGCGGGTGGGTTACAGGTCCGAAACACCATATATTTT
cdr3_aa: CAISAGGLQVRNTIYF
clone_size: few
j_call: TRBJ1-3
d_call: -
v_call: TRBV10-3

cdr3_nt: TGTGCCACCATCGCGGTCAGTACCTACGAGCAGTACTTC
cdr3_aa: CATIAVSTYEQYF
clone_size: -
j_call: TRBJ2-7
d_call: -
v_call: TRBV28

cdr3_nt: TGTGCCAGCAGCTTACTGTCACTAGTTGCCCACGAGCAGTACTTC
cdr3_aa: CASSLLSLVAHEQYF
clone_size: few
j_call: TRBJ2-7
d_call: -
v_call: TRBV7-2

cdr3_nt: TGTGCCTGGAGTGTTGGAGGGGGGAAAACCGGGGAGCTGTTTTTT
cdr3_aa: CAWSVGGGKTGELFF
clone_size: -
j_call: TRBJ2-2
d_call: -
v_call: TRBV30

cdr3_nt: TGTGCCAGCAGCCCCAGGGGACTGGGCGGTGAGCAGTTCTTC
cdr3_aa: CASSPRGLGGEQFF
clone_size: -
j_call: TRBJ2-1
d_call: -
v_call: TRBV6-5

cdr3_nt: TGTGCCAGTAGTATGATCCTCGGGAGTTCTGGAAACATTCAGTACTTC
cdr3_aa: CASSMILGSSGNIQYF
clone_size: many
j_call: TRBJ2-4
d_call: -
v_call: TRBV19

cdr3_nt: TGTGCCAGCAGCCAGGGAGCCGGGACTGCACCCTACGAGCAGTACTTC
cdr3_aa: CASSQGAGTAPYEQYF
clone_size: -
j_call: TRBJ2-7
d_call: -
v_call: TRBV7-6

cdr3_nt: TGTGCCAGCAGCTGGCTGGGGGGTCACAGGTCGCAGACCCTCTCCTACGAGCAGTACTTC
cdr3_aa: CASSWLGGHRSQTLSYEQYF
clone_size: -
j_call: TRBJ2-7
d_call: -
v_call: TRBV12-1

cdr3_nt: TGCGCCAGCAGCGACTCTAGCGGGGTTGGCTACAATGAGCAGTTCTTC
cdr3_aa: CASSDSSGVGYNEQFF
clone_size: -
j_call: TRBJ2-1
d_call: TRBD2
v_call: TRBV4-1

cdr3_nt: TGTGCCAGCAGCTTGGGACAGGGGGTGGTCTACGAGCAGTACTTC
cdr3_aa: CASSLGQGVVYEQYF
clone_size: -
j_call: TRBJ2-7
d_call: TRBD1
v_call: TRBV5-6

cdr3_nt: TGTGCCAGCAGTGAAGTGGCAGGGTTGAACATTCAGTACTTC
cdr3_aa: CASSEVAGLNIQYF
clone_size: -
j_call: TRBJ2-4
d_call: -
v_call: TRBV6-1

cdr3_nt: TGTGCCAGCAGTTGGTCCCCGGGAGATACGCAGTATTTT
cdr3_aa: CASSWSPGDTQYF
clone_size: -
j_call: TRBJ2-3
d_call: -
v_call: TRBV7-3

cdr3_nt: TGTGCCAGCAGTTACACCCTGACCGGGGATTCACCCCTCCACTTT
cdr3_aa: CASSYTLTGDSPLHF
clone_size: -
j_call: TRBJ1-6
d_call: -
v_call: TRBV6-5

cdr3_nt: TGTGCCAGCAGCAAGGGACAGGGGACCTACGAGCAGTACTTC
cdr3_aa: CASSKGQGTYEQYF
clone_size: -
j_call: TRBJ2-7
d_call: TRBD1
v_call: TRBV7-9

cdr3_nt: TGTGCCAGCAGCTTAGAACAACCGGGGGGCGGGCAGACCCAGTACTTC
cdr3_aa: CASSLEQPGGGQTQYF
clone_size: -
j_call: TRBJ2-5
d_call: -
v_call: TRBV7-6

cdr3_nt: TGTGCCAGCAGGCTGTTAGAGACCCAGTACTTC
cdr3_aa: CASRLLETQYF
clone_size: -
j_call: TRBJ2-5
d_call: -
v_call: TRBV28

cdr3_nt: TGTGCCAGCAGCTTAAGTAATTCTAATGAAAAACTGTTTTTT
cdr3_aa: CASSLSNSNEKLFF
clone_size: -
j_call: TRBJ1-4
d_call: -
v_call: TRBV11-2

cdr3_nt: TGTGCCAGCAGCTACCGGGGGAGGGACTATGGCTACACCTTC
cdr3_aa: CASSYRGRDYGYTF
clone_size: -
j_call: TRBJ1-2
d_call: -
v_call: TRBV7-9

cdr3_nt: TGTGCCAGCAGTTACAGGGTTGGAAACACCATATATTTT
cdr3_aa: CASSYRVGNTIYF
clone_size: many
j_call: TRBJ1-3
d_call: -
v_call: TRBV28

cdr3_nt: TGCGCCAGCAGCTTGGGGGACAGATCTCAGCCCCAGCATTTT
cdr3_aa: CASSLGDRSQPQHF
clone_size: -
j_call: TRBJ1-5
d_call: TRBD1
v_call: TRBV5-1

cdr3_nt: TGTGCCAGCAGTTTATTGGCAGCCTCCTACGAGCAGTACTTC
cdr3_aa: CASSLLAASYEQYF
clone_size: -
j_call: TRBJ2-7
d_call: -
v_call: TRBV28

cdr3_nt: TGCGCCAGCAGCTTAGCTAGCGGGAGTACGCAGTATTTT
cdr3_aa: CASSLASGSTQYF
clone_size: -
j_call: TRBJ2-3
d_call: TRBD2
v_call: TRBV5-1

cdr3_nt: TGTGCCAGCAGGAGACGGACAGCCCAAGAGACCCAGTACTTC
cdr3_aa: CASRRRTAQETQYF
clone_size: few
j_call: TRBJ2-5
d_call: -
v_call: TRBV6-6

cdr3_nt: TGTGCCAGCAGTCATGACCTCTCTGGGGCCAACGTCCTGACTTTC
cdr3_aa: CASSHDLSGANVLTF
clone_size: -
j_call: TRBJ2-6
d_call: -
v_call: TRBV6-1

cdr3_nt: TGTGCCAGCAGTTTACCAGGGAGATCCTACGAGCAGTACTTC
cdr3_aa: CASSLPGRSYEQYF
clone_size: -
j_call: TRBJ2-7
d_call: -
v_call: TRBV28

cdr3_nt: TGTGCCAGCAGTCCGGGGACAACTTATAGCAATCAGCCCCAGCATTTT
cdr3_aa: CASSPGTTYSNQPQHF
clone_size: once
j_call: TRBJ1-5
d_call: -
v_call: TRBV2

cdr3_nt: TGTGCCAGCAGCTTAGATCTGGGGGCCGGGGGCTATGGCTACACCTTC
cdr3_aa: CASSLDLGAGGYGYTF
clone_size: -
j_call: TRBJ1-2
d_call: -
v_call: TRBV11-2

cdr3_nt: TGCGCCAGCAGCTTGATTGGGAGCACAGATACGCAGTATTTT
cdr3_aa: CASSLIGSTDTQYF
clone_size: -
j_call: TRBJ2-3
d_call: -
v_call: TRBV5-1